This TCR beta chain was sequenced for a study of CD8 T cells in Susac syndrome. CDR1 is SQVTM, CDR2 ANQGSEA, per germline. With 7 bases removed from V and 6 bases from J, the gap between germline ends came to 19 bases. The CDR3 runs to 14 residues. After extraction with the RNeasy kit, roughly 0.45 to 1 ug of the RNA was reverse transcribed using random hexamers. The TCR beta CDR3 was amplified by immunoSEQ multiplex PCR across 54 Vbeta, 13 Jbeta. TCRdb re-called the immunoSEQ multiplex PCR reads with MiXCR, one entry per CDR3 protein. The table records about 210,000 distinct CDR3 sequences, 95% of them present only once.

The sequence was obtained from a human donor with multiple sclerosis. The chain has TRBV29-1 and TRBJ2-1; a possible D gene is TRBD2 (6 bases). The sample was CD4+ T cells from PBMCs. CDR3 protein: CSGDRRGSGNEQFF. The DNA for the CDR3 is TGCAGCGGGGATAGGCGGGGATCGGGCAATGAGCAGTTCTTC.